This TCR beta chain appears in the sequencing data of a study of shared clonotypes between healthy human individuals. The naive CD8 population came from CD45RO-negative cells selected for CCR7, without terminally differentiated effector memory CD45RA+ cells. This clone is a singleton in its sample. The V gene's germline CDR1 is GTSNPN and CDR2 SVGIG (reference sequence). The V gene lost 1 base and the J gene lost 4 bases, with 12 bases spanning the gap. The CDR3 contains 14 residues. Libraries were prepared by immunoSEQ multiplex PCR; TCRdb keeps only in-frame clonotypes and omits some of them. The sample holds hundreds of thousands of clones, 90% to 97% seen once.

Input material: naive CD8+ T cells sorted from blood. The V call is TRBV30, the J call TRBJ2-3, with a tentative D call TRBD2 (6 bases). This sequence originates from a woman aged 30 to 39 in good health. The CDR3 DNA follows: TGTGCCTGGAGTGGCGGGATCGGAGCAGATACGCAGTATTTT. It yields the protein CAWSGGIGADTQYF. The whole variable domain, remainder taken from reference TRBV30 and TRBJ2-3, is SQTIHQWPATLVQPVGSPLSLECTVEGTSNPNLYWYRQAAGRGLQLLFYSVGIGQISSEVPQNLSASRPQDRQFILSSKKLLLSDSGFYLCAWSGGIGADTQYFGPGTRLTVL.